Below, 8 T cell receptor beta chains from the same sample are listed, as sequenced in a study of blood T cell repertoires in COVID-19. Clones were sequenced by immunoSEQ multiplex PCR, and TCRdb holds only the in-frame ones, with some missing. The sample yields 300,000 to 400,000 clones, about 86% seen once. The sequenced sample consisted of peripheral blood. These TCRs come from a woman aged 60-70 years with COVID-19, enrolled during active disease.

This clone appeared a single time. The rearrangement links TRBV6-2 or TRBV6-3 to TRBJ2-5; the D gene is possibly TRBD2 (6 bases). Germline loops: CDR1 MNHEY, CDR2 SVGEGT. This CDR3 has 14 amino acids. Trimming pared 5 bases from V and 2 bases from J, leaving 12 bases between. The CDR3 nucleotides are TGTGCCAGCAGTCGACTAGTCGGTCAAGAGACCCAGTACTTC. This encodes CASSRLVGQETQYF.

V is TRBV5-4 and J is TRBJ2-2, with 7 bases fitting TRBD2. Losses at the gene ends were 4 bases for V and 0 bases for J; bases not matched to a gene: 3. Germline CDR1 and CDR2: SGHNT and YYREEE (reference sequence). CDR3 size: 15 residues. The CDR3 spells CASSPAGTNTGELFF. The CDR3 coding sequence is TGTGCCAGCAGCCCAGCGGGGACGAACACCGGGGAGCTGTTTTTT.

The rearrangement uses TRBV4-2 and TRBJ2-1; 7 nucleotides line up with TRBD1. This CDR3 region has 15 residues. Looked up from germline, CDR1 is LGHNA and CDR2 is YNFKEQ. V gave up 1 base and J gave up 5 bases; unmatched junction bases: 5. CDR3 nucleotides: TGTGCCAGCAGCCAAGTAGGGGGCGGTGACAATGAGCAGTTCTTC. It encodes CASSQVGGGDNEQFF.

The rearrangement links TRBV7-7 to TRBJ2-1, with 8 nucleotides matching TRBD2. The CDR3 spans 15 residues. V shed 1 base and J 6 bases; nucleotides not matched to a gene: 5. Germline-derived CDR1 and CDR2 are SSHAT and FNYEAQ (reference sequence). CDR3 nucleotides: TGTGCCAGCAGCTTAGAGGTGCGGGGGGTCAATGAGCAGTTCTTC. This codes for CASSLEVRGVNEQFF.

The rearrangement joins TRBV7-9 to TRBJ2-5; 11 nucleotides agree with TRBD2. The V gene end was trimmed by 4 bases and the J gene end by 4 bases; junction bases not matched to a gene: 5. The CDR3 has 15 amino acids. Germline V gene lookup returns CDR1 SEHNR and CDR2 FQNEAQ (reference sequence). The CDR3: CASSWSSGGPETQYF. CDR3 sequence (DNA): TGTGCCAGCAGCTGGTCTAGCGGGGGGCCAGAGACCCAGTACTTC. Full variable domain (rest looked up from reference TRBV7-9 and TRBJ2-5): DTGVSQNPRHKITKRGQNVTFRCDPISEHNRLYWYRQTLGQGPEFLTYFQNEAQLEKSRLLSDRFSAERPKGSFSTLEIQRTEQGDSAMYLCASSWSSGGPETQYFGPGTRLLVL.

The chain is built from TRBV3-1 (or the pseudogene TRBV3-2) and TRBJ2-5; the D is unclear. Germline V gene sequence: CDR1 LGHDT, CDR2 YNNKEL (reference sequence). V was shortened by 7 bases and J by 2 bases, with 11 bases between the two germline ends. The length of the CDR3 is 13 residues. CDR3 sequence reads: CASTRHGQETQYF. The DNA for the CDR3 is TGTGCCAGCACCCGCCACGGGCAAGAGACCCAGTACTTC.

For the CDR3, the DNA is TGTGCCAGCTCACCAGGGCTAGCGGTAACCGGGGAGCTGTTTTTT. Its translation is CASSPGLAVTGELFF. The chain employs TRBV18 and TRBJ2-2; 7 bases line up with TRBD2. The CDR3 spans 15 residues. Germline CDR1 and CDR2: KGHSH and LQKENI. With 2 bases clipped from V and 5 bases from J, the junction kept 5 bases outside the gene matches.

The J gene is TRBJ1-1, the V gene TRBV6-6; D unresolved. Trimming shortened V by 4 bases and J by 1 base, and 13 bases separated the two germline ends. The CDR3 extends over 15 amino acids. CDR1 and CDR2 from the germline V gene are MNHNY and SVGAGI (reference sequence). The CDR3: CASSSPGRGNTEAFF. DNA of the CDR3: TGTGCCAGCAGTTCACCCGGACGGGGGAACACTGAAGCTTTCTTT.